The T cell receptor (beta chain) described here comes from a study of blood T cell repertoires in COVID-19. The CDR3 has 18 amino acids. V lost 0 bases and J lost 0, with 12 bases in between. CDR1 is LGHNA and CDR2 is YSLEER in the germline V gene. Sequenced by immunoSEQ multiplex PCR; TCRdb stores in-frame clones only, minus some. The sample has around 150,000 clones; around 84% are singletons. The specimen sequenced was PBMCs or T cells enriched from blood (not recorded which). The chain uses TRBV4-3 and TRBJ1-6; D possibly corresponds to TRBD1 (5 bases). This clonotype was sampled from a man over 45 who had recovered from COVID-19. The CDR3 is CASSQDVPGRSYNSPLHF. The CDR3 nucleotides read TGCGCCAGCAGCCAAGATGTCCCAGGGCGCTCCTATAATTCACCCCTCCACTTT.